The rows below give T cell receptor beta chains drawn from one sample of a study of T-cell reconstitution after alpha-beta-depleted transplantation in children. TCRdb analysed the PCR reads with MiXCR anew, one entry per CDR3 protein. The table lists 200,000 to 250,000 distinct CDR3 sequences, approximately 6.3% of them singletons, with about 5.9% in the top ten. The sequenced sample was PBMCs, obtained before TCRalphabeta/CD19-depleted stem cell transplant. Receptor source: a boy between 2 and 15 years old with acute lymphoblastic leukemia, due to receive a stem cell transplant. CDR3s include the opening cysteine and the closing phenylalanine or tryptophan. A D gene is named only where the DNA matches it firmly. Clone size is shown for a subset of rows, as once, few, many or a class of expanded clone.

length: 15; D: .; size: few; J: TRBJ1-2; V: TRBV28; DNA: TGTGCCAGCAGTTTAACGGCAAATCCAAGATATGGCTACACCTTC; CDR3: CASSLTANPRYGYTF
length: 16; D: TRBD1; size: many; J: TRBJ1-2; V: TRBV9; DNA: TGTGCCAGCAGCGTAGCCCCTACCGGGACAGGCTATGGCTACACCTTC; CDR3: CASSVAPTGTGYGYTF
length: 16; D: TRBD1; size: .; J: TRBJ1-3; V: TRBV28; DNA: TGTGCCAGCAGCACTCCAGGGGGCTTTTCTGGAAACACCATATATTTT; CDR3: CASSTPGGFSGNTIYF
length: 14; D: .; size: many; J: TRBJ2-5; V: TRBV28; DNA: TGTGCCAGCACTGGCCAGATTAAACAAGAGACCCAGTACTTC; CDR3: CASTGQIKQETQYF
length: 14; D: .; size: many; J: TRBJ2-2; V: TRBV12-3/TRBV12-4; DNA: TGTGCCAGCAGTTTGAGGGCGAACACCGGGGAGCTGTTTTTT; CDR3: CASSLRANTGELFF
length: 16; D: TRBD1; size: few; J: TRBJ1-6; V: TRBV20-1; DNA: TGCAGTGCTAGAGGACCCCAGGGGGTCCGGAATTCACCCCTCCACTTT; CDR3: CSARGPQGVRNSPLHF
length: 13; D: TRBD2; size: many; J: TRBJ2-7; V: TRBV2; DNA: TGTGCCAGCAAGGCGGGGGGGCCCCTCGAGCAGTACTTC; CDR3: CASKAGGPLEQYF
length: 16; D: TRBD1; size: many; J: TRBJ1-4; V: TRBV4-2; DNA: TGTGCCAGCAGCCAAGTGCCGCCGACAGGGGCTGAAAAACTGTTTTTT; CDR3: CASSQVPPTGAEKLFF
length: 15; D: .; size: few; J: TRBJ1-3; V: TRBV28; DNA: TGTGCCAGCAGCCGGGACAACAATCCTGGAAACACCATATATTTT; CDR3: CASSRDNNPGNTIYF
length: 14; D: .; size: .; J: TRBJ2-3; V: TRBV6-1; DNA: TGTGCCAGCAGTGAATGGGTGAGGACAGATACGCAGTATTTT; CDR3: CASSEWVRTDTQYF
length: 15; D: .; size: many; J: TRBJ2-7; V: TRBV29-1; DNA: TGCAGCGTTAACGGGGGCCCCGGGGGCCAATACGAGCAGTACTTC; CDR3: CSVNGGPGGQYEQYF
length: 14; D: TRBD1; size: many; J: TRBJ2-7; V: TRBV29-1; DNA: TGCAGCGTCCTACCAGGGACAGGGGTCTACGAGCAGTACTTC; CDR3: CSVLPGTGVYEQYF
length: 15; D: TRBD2; size: many; J: TRBJ2-7; V: TRBV7-2; DNA: TGTGCCAGCAGCTTAATCTCTAGCGGCTCCTACGAGCAGTACTTC; CDR3: CASSLISSGSYEQYF
length: 14; D: TRBD2; size: many; J: TRBJ2-1; V: TRBV27; DNA: TGTGCCAGCAGTCTAGCGGGATTGTACAATGAGCAGTTCTTC; CDR3: CASSLAGLYNEQFF
length: 13; D: TRBD1; size: many; J: TRBJ1-1; V: TRBV29-1; DNA: TGCAGCGTTACGACAGGGGGAAACACTGAAGCTTTCTTT; CDR3: CSVTTGGNTEAFF
length: 16; D: .; size: many; J: TRBJ2-5; V: TRBV7-2; DNA: TGTGCCAGCAGCTTAGGGATACTAGCCTCTCAAGAGACCCAGTACTTC; CDR3: CASSLGILASQETQYF
length: 14; D: .; size: once; J: TRBJ1-6; V: TRBV30; DNA: TGTGCCTGGAACAGGTGGAGGGTATATTCACCCCTCCACTTT; CDR3: CAWNRWRVYSPLHF
length: 14; D: .; size: few; J: TRBJ2-2; V: TRBV7-9; DNA: TGTGCCAGCAGCTTAGGGGCAGCCACCGGGGAGCTGTTTTTT; CDR3: CASSLGAATGELFF
length: 16; D: TRBD2; size: few; J: TRBJ2-3; V: TRBV7-9; DNA: TGTGCCAGCAGCCTGAGCACTAGCGGGGACACAGATACGCAGTATTTT; CDR3: CASSLSTSGDTDTQYF
length: 10; D: TRBD1; size: .; J: TRBJ1-2; V: TRBV20-1; DNA: TGCAGGACAGGGGATCGGGGCTACACCTTC; CDR3: CRTGDRGYTF
length: 16; D: TRBD2; size: many; J: TRBJ2-7; V: TRBV14; DNA: TGTGCCAGCAGCCAAGAACTAGCGGGGTCACATTACGAGCAGTACTTC; CDR3: CASSQELAGSHYEQYF
length: 14; D: .; size: many; J: TRBJ2-3; V: TRBV12-3/TRBV12-4; DNA: TGTGCCAGCACCATGCAGCACAGCACAGATACGCAGTATTTT; CDR3: CASTMQHSTDTQYF
length: 15; D: TRBD1; size: few; J: TRBJ2-3; V: TRBV5-1; DNA: TGCGCCAGCAGCTGGACAGGGGGAAGCACAGATACGCAGTATTTT; CDR3: CASSWTGGSTDTQYF
length: 18; D: TRBD2; size: many; J: TRBJ2-7; V: TRBV25-1; DNA: TGTGCCAGCAGTGGACCCGGGACTAGCGGGAGAACGGCCCACGAGCAGTACTTC; CDR3: CASSGPGTSGRTAHEQYF
length: 14; D: TRBD1; size: many; J: TRBJ2-5; V: TRBV10-2; DNA: TGCGCCAGCAGGAAACCAGGGGGCGAAGAGACCCAGTACTTC; CDR3: CASRKPGGEETQYF
length: 15; D: TRBD2; size: many; J: TRBJ2-7; V: TRBV13; DNA: TGTGCCAGCAGCCCTCCTCTAGCGGGAGCCTACGAGCAGTACTTC; CDR3: CASSPPLAGAYEQYF
length: 17; D: TRBD2; size: .; J: TRBJ2-5; V: TRBV7-6; DNA: TGTGCCAGCAGCTTAGCCCCCACTAGCGGGAGAGTCGAGACCCAGTACTTC; CDR3: CASSLAPTSGRVETQYF
length: 15; D: TRBD1; size: .; J: TRBJ1-2; V: TRBV5-1; DNA: TGCGCCAGCAGCTTGTCGAGACAGGGGGTGGTTGGCTACACCTTC; CDR3: CASSLSRQGVVGYTF
length: 14; D: TRBD1; size: many; J: TRBJ2-1; V: TRBV5-1; DNA: TGCGCCAGCAGGGGGACAGGGTGGGACAATGAGCAGTTCTTC; CDR3: CASRGTGWDNEQFF
length: 15; D: TRBD2; size: many; J: TRBJ2-3; V: TRBV20-1; DNA: TGCAGTGCTAGGTCTAGCGGGGGGCCTACAGATACGCAGTATTTT; CDR3: CSARSSGGPTDTQYF
length: 14; D: TRBD1; size: few; J: TRBJ1-1; V: TRBV10-2; DNA: TGCGCCAGCAGCGCTCAGGGGGCCCGTACTGAAGCTTTCTTT; CDR3: CASSAQGARTEAFF
length: 13; D: .; size: many; J: TRBJ1-1; V: TRBV20-1; DNA: TGCAGTGCTAGACTCGAACAGATCACTGAAGCTTTCTTT; CDR3: CSARLEQITEAFF
length: 15; D: TRBD2; size: .; J: TRBJ2-7; V: TRBV7-2; DNA: TGTGCCAGCAGCCGCATCAGGACTAGCGGCTACGAGCAGTACTTC; CDR3: CASSRIRTSGYEQYF
length: 14; D: .; size: many; J: TRBJ2-6; V: TRBV5-1; DNA: TGCGCCAGCAGTTACTTCTCTGGGGCCAACGTCCTGACTTTC; CDR3: CASSYFSGANVLTF
length: 16; D: .; size: many; J: TRBJ2-5; V: TRBV28; DNA: TGTGCCAGCAGTCCTGCTAGCGATGGGTACCAAGAGACCCAGTACTTC; CDR3: CASSPASDGYQETQYF
length: 13; D: .; size: .; J: TRBJ2-3; V: TRBV15; DNA: TGTGCCACCAGTCAGGCCCCGACAGATACGCAGTATTTT; CDR3: CATSQAPTDTQYF
length: 13; D: .; size: many; J: TRBJ2-3; V: TRBV5-5; DNA: TGTGCCGGGGGCTATACGTACACAGATACGCAGTATTTT; CDR3: CAGGYTYTDTQYF
length: 17; D: .; size: many; J: TRBJ2-6; V: TRBV24-1; DNA: TGTGCCACCAGTGCCGGGACGAACTCCCCTGGGGCCAACGTCCTGACTTTC; CDR3: CATSAGTNSPGANVLTF
length: 15; D: .; size: .; J: TRBJ1-1; V: TRBV11-2; DNA: TGTGCCAGCAGCTTAACGGGGGGCGCGGGCACTGAAGCTTTCTTT; CDR3: CASSLTGGAGTEAFF
length: 15; D: .; size: few; J: TRBJ1-1; V: TRBV12-3/TRBV12-4; DNA: TGTGCCAGCAGTTACGGCGGGGGTGGAGACACTGAAGCTTTCTTT; CDR3: CASSYGGGGDTEAFF
length: 13; D: .; size: many; J: TRBJ2-7; V: TRBV29-1; DNA: TGCAGCGCCAGGTACAGCCGCTCCTACGAGCAGTACTTC; CDR3: CSARYSRSYEQYF
length: 15; D: .; size: few; J: TRBJ1-1; V: TRBV6-1; DNA: TGTGCCAGCAACACAGCGACGATCGAGAACACTGAAGCTTTCTTT; CDR3: CASNTATIENTEAFF
length: 12; D: TRBD2; size: few; J: TRBJ2-7; V: TRBV20-1; DNA: TGCAGTGCCGGGACTAAAGCCTACGAGCAGTACTTC; CDR3: CSAGTKAYEQYF
length: 15; D: .; size: many; J: TRBJ2-1; V: TRBV5-1; DNA: TGCGCCAGCAGCTTTGAACCCGGAGGGGACAATGAGCAGTTCTTC; CDR3: CASSFEPGGDNEQFF
length: 14; D: .; size: many; J: TRBJ2-3; V: TRBV29-1; DNA: TGCAGCGTTCTACAGGGTACCTACACAGATACGCAGTATTTT; CDR3: CSVLQGTYTDTQYF
length: 16; D: .; size: .; J: TRBJ1-2; V: TRBV29-1; DNA: TGCAGCATTCGAACTGGGGCACCGGGGGCGAACTATGGCTACACCTTC; CDR3: CSIRTGAPGANYGYTF
length: 16; D: TRBD2; size: many; J: TRBJ2-7; V: TRBV20-1; DNA: TGCAGTGCTAGAGGGCGCGGACTAGCGGGGCTCTACGAGCAGTACTTC; CDR3: CSARGRGLAGLYEQYF
length: 13; D: TRBD1; size: .; J: TRBJ2-7; V: TRBV12-3/TRBV12-4; DNA: TGTGCCAGCAGTTTCCCCGAATTGACAGGGCTCGGGTTC; CDR3: CASSFPELTGLGF
length: 12; D: .; size: .; J: TRBJ2-2; V: TRBV7-3; DNA: TGTGCCAGCCGACCTTTTGGCGGGGAGCTGTTTTTT; CDR3: CASRPFGGELFF
length: 18; D: TRBD1; size: .; J: TRBJ2-6; V: TRBV5-6; DNA: TGTGCCAGCAGCTTGACGACAGGGTGGTCCCCTGGGGCCAACGTCCTGACTTTC; CDR3: CASSLTTGWSPGANVLTF
length: 12; D: .; size: many; J: TRBJ1-5; V: TRBV28; DNA: TGTGCCAGCAGTTTAGATAAGCAGCCCCAGCATTTT; CDR3: CASSLDKQPQHF
length: 17; D: TRBD1; size: few; J: TRBJ1-1; V: TRBV20-1; DNA: TGCAGTGCTAGAGCCGATCCGGGACAGGGCTTGAACACTGAAGCTTTCTTT; CDR3: CSARADPGQGLNTEAFF
length: 16; D: TRBD1; size: .; J: TRBJ2-4; V: TRBV7-2; DNA: TGTGCCAGCAGCCCAAGTGGTTGGACAGGGGGGAACATTCAGTACTTC; CDR3: CASSPSGWTGGNIQYF
length: 12; D: TRBD2; size: many; J: TRBJ2-5; V: TRBV3-1; DNA: TGTGCCAGCAGTGGGAGCGGGGGCCTCCAGTACTTC; CDR3: CASSGSGGLQYF
length: 14; D: .; size: .; J: TRBJ2-3; V: TRBV11-2; DNA: TGTGCCAGCAGCTTAGCCCATAGACCAGATACGCAGTATTTT; CDR3: CASSLAHRPDTQYF
length: 12; D: .; size: few; J: TRBJ1-1; V: TRBV28; DNA: TGTGCCAGCTCGGCGGGGCCGTATGAAGCTTTCTTT; CDR3: CASSAGPYEAFF
length: 15; D: TRBD1; size: many; J: TRBJ1-3; V: TRBV20-1; DNA: TGCAGTGCTAGTACTCAGGGGGTTCCTGGAAACACCATATATTTT; CDR3: CSASTQGVPGNTIYF